This TCR beta chain originates from a study of blood T cell repertoires in COVID-19. Per the germline V gene, CDR1 is SQVTM and CDR2 is ANQGSEA. V gave up 4 bases and J gave up 1 base, with 11 bases separating them. The CDR3 totals 13 residues. Measured with immunoSEQ multiplex PCR; TCRdb has only the in-frame clones, and not every one. The table has about 180,000 clones, about 81% seen once. The sequencing input was peripheral blood. This receptor was obtained from a woman of 80 years or more with COVID-19, enrolled during active disease. The chain recombines TRBV29-1 with TRBJ2-7, with no clear D. The CDR3 here is CSVVSSKSYEQYF. The CDR3 DNA reads as TGCAGCGTTGTCAGTTCAAAATCCTACGAGCAGTACTTC.